This TCR beta chain comes out of a study of blood T cell repertoires in COVID-19. Study summary: COVID-19 samples collected from the United States, Italy and Spain covered acute and convalescent phases. Nucleic acid was either cDNA or gDNA, and it came from T cells, B-cell-depleted T cells, or PBMCs.

This clone was detected only a few times. TCRdb's copy holds only in-frame clones and misses some; the assay was immunoSEQ multiplex PCR. This sample has approximately 74,000 clones; roughly 86% occur once, and the top ten carry about a third. Sequencing was done on a sample of peripheral blood. This clonotype originated in a man aged 70-80 years with acute or convalescent COVID-19.

CDR3 sequence reads: CASSQGLANTGELFF. CDR3 DNA sequence: TGTGCCAGCAGCCAAGGACTAGCGAACACCGGGGAGCTGTTTTTT. V and J are TRBV3-1 (or the pseudogene TRBV3-2) and TRBJ2-2; TRBD2 might be the D (6 bases). Germline-derived CDR1 and CDR2 are LGHDT and YNNKEL (reference sequence). The ends were cut back, 1 base at V and 0 bases at J, with 6 bases in the middle. CDR3 length: 15 residues.